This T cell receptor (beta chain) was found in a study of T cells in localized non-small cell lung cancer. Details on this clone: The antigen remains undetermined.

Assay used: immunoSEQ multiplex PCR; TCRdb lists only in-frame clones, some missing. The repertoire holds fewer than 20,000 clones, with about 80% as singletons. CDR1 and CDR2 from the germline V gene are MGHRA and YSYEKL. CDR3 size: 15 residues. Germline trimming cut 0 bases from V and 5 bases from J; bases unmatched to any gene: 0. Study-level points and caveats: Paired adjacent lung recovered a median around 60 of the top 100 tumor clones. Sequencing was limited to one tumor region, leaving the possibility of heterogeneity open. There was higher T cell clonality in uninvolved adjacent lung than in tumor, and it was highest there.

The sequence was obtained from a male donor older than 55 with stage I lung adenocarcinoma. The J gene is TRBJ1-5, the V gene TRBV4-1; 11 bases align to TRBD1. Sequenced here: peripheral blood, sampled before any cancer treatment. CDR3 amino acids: CASSQEDRGHQPQHF. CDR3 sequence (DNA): TGCGCCAGCAGCCAAGAGGACAGGGGGCATCAGCCCCAGCATTTT.